This section outlines one TCR beta chain sequence together with its context. TCRdb keeps only in-frame clones here, not all; method: immunoSEQ multiplex PCR. The table records around 70,000 clones, around 92% of them present only once. CDR1 and CDR2 (germline): MNHNY, SVGAGI (reference sequence). V was shortened by 2 bases and J by 6 bases, with 5 bases between the two germline ends. This CDR3 is 11 amino acids long. The data are from a study of T cell clones after liver transplantation. Study-wide context: A pre-transplant mixed lymphocyte reaction with TCRbeta sequencing defined graft-donor-reactive clones followed in post-transplant blood.

The J gene is TRBJ2-7, the V gene TRBV6-6, with D perhaps TRBD2 (5 bases). The material sequenced was CD4+ T cells from blood, taken nearly 26 months after liver transplant. The TCR was taken from a human patient who received a liver transplant. Part of the T cell pool may stem from the graft donor. CDR3 region: CASSYRGEQYF. Written as DNA, the CDR3 is TGTGCCAGCAGTTACCGGGGCGAGCAGTACTTC.